Listed below are T cell receptor beta chains from one sample, sequenced in a study of T cell responses to AZD1222 COVID-19 vaccine. The protocol was immunoSEQ multiplex PCR, while the TCRdb copy is restricted to in-frame clones and leaves out a portion. The sample shows 95,000 or so clones, approximately 89% of them seen only once. Specimen: peripheral blood, collected 28 days after the second AZD1222 dose. These receptors were obtained from an adult who received the AZD1222 COVID-19 vaccine. CDR3s include the opening cysteine and the closing phenylalanine or tryptophan. Fields, in order: V gene, CDR3 length, D gene, J gene, clone size, CDR3 DNA, CDR3 protein. A D gene is named only where the DNA matches it firmly. Not every row has a clone size; where given, it reads once, few, many or a size class.

V gene: TRBV5-1
CDR3 length: 17
D gene: TRBD1
J gene: TRBJ2-2
clone size: -
CDR3 DNA: TGCGCCAGCAGCTCCTCCCGGGACAGCGACAACACCGGGGAGCTGTTTTTT
CDR3 protein: CASSSSRDSDNTGELFF

V gene: TRBV10-2
CDR3 length: 15
D gene: -
J gene: TRBJ2-3
clone size: -
CDR3 DNA: TGCGCCAGCAGTGAAATAAAGCTATCCAGGAATACGCAGTATTTT
CDR3 protein: CASSEIKLSRNTQYF

V gene: TRBV24-1
CDR3 length: 18
D gene: -
J gene: TRBJ1-1
clone size: -
CDR3 DNA: TGTGCCACCAGTGACCCTGACAGGAGTCCAGAGCGGAACACTGAAGCTTTCTTT
CDR3 protein: CATSDPDRSPERNTEAFF

V gene: TRBV5-5
CDR3 length: 14
D gene: -
J gene: TRBJ2-2
clone size: -
CDR3 DNA: TGTGCCAGCAGCTCCCAACCTCGACAGGGGGAGCTGTTTTTT
CDR3 protein: CASSSQPRQGELFF

V gene: TRBV5-6
CDR3 length: 15
D gene: -
J gene: TRBJ1-5
clone size: -
CDR3 DNA: TGTGCCAGCAGCTTGGGAGCTAATAGCAATCAGCCCCAGCATTTT
CDR3 protein: CASSLGANSNQPQHF

V gene: TRBV19
CDR3 length: 15
D gene: TRBD1
J gene: TRBJ2-5
clone size: -
CDR3 DNA: TGTGCCAGTAGTATAGGGGGACAGGTCCAAGAGACCCAGTACTTC
CDR3 protein: CASSIGGQVQETQYF

V gene: TRBV18
CDR3 length: 14
D gene: -
J gene: TRBJ1-2
clone size: -
CDR3 DNA: TGTGCCAGCTCACCCAGCAGGGGTAACTATGGCTACACCTTC
CDR3 protein: CASSPSRGNYGYTF

V gene: TRBV6-2/TRBV6-3
CDR3 length: 16
D gene: TRBD1
J gene: TRBJ2-2
clone size: -
CDR3 DNA: TGTGCCAGCAGTAAAGGACAGGGGCCATTCACCGGGGAGCTGTTTTTT
CDR3 protein: CASSKGQGPFTGELFF

V gene: TRBV5-6
CDR3 length: 13
D gene: TRBD1
J gene: TRBJ2-5
clone size: -
CDR3 DNA: TGTGCCAGCAGCCAGTACAGGGGTGAGACCCAGTACTTC
CDR3 protein: CASSQYRGETQYF

V gene: TRBV27
CDR3 length: 14
D gene: -
J gene: TRBJ2-1
clone size: -
CDR3 DNA: TGTGCCAGCAGTTTCTCCTGGGGTAGCAATGAGCAGTTCTTC
CDR3 protein: CASSFSWGSNEQFF

V gene: TRBV7-6
CDR3 length: 16
D gene: -
J gene: TRBJ1-5
clone size: -
CDR3 DNA: TGTGCCAGCAGCCCCACGGGCAGTAGAAGCAATCAGCCCCAGCATTTT
CDR3 protein: CASSPTGSRSNQPQHF

V gene: TRBV29-1
CDR3 length: 14
D gene: -
J gene: TRBJ2-4
clone size: -
CDR3 DNA: TGCAGCGTTTCGGGGGAAGGAGCCAAAAACATTCAGTACTTC
CDR3 protein: CSVSGEGAKNIQYF

V gene: TRBV12-5
CDR3 length: 13
D gene: -
J gene: TRBJ2-1
clone size: -
CDR3 DNA: TGTGCTAGTGGTTCGTTGGAGAGGAATGAGCAGTTCTTC
CDR3 protein: CASGSLERNEQFF

V gene: TRBV30
CDR3 length: 13
D gene: -
J gene: TRBJ2-5
clone size: -
CDR3 DNA: TGTGCCTGGAGTGTACGGTCGCGAGAGACCCAGTACTTC
CDR3 protein: CAWSVRSRETQYF

V gene: TRBV5-1
CDR3 length: 15
D gene: -
J gene: TRBJ2-3
clone size: -
CDR3 DNA: TGCGCCAGCAGCTTGGGGGCCCCCGCGACAGATACGCAGTATTTT
CDR3 protein: CASSLGAPATDTQYF

V gene: TRBV2
CDR3 length: 13
D gene: -
J gene: TRBJ1-2
clone size: -
CDR3 DNA: TGTGCCAGCAGACGTCCAGGGGACGGTGGCTACACCTTC
CDR3 protein: CASRRPGDGGYTF

V gene: TRBV28
CDR3 length: 13
D gene: -
J gene: TRBJ2-7
clone size: few
CDR3 DNA: TGTGCCAGCAGTCTAACGACTCCCTACGAGCAGTACTTC
CDR3 protein: CASSLTTPYEQYF

V gene: TRBV21-1
CDR3 length: 17
D gene: -
J gene: TRBJ2-1
clone size: -
CDR3 DNA: TGTGCCACCGGGAGACCCTTGGCGGGAGGGATCTACAATGAGCAGTTCTTC
CDR3 protein: CATGRPLAGGIYNEQFF

V gene: TRBV6-2/TRBV6-3
CDR3 length: 15
D gene: TRBD2
J gene: TRBJ2-7
clone size: -
CDR3 DNA: TGTGCCAGCAGTTACAAAGCGGGACCTTCCTACGAGCAGTACTTC
CDR3 protein: CASSYKAGPSYEQYF

V gene: TRBV18
CDR3 length: 15
D gene: TRBD1
J gene: TRBJ1-1
clone size: -
CDR3 DNA: TGTGCCAGCTCACCCCGGACAGGGCCGAACACTGAAGCTTTCTTT
CDR3 protein: CASSPRTGPNTEAFF

V gene: TRBV27
CDR3 length: 15
D gene: -
J gene: TRBJ2-7
clone size: -
CDR3 DNA: TGTGCCAGCAGTCCAAGGTTGCGGCTTTCCTACGAGCAGTACTTC
CDR3 protein: CASSPRLRLSYEQYF

V gene: TRBV5-5
CDR3 length: 14
D gene: -
J gene: TRBJ2-2
clone size: -
CDR3 DNA: TGTGCCAGCAGCTTGGTAGCAGGCACCGGGGAGCTGTTTTTT
CDR3 protein: CASSLVAGTGELFF

V gene: TRBV29-1
CDR3 length: 13
D gene: -
J gene: TRBJ2-1
clone size: -
CDR3 DNA: TGCAGCGTAGCGCAGGCGTCAAGGGTGGGGCAGTTCTTC
CDR3 protein: CSVAQASRVGQFF

V gene: TRBV15
CDR3 length: 13
D gene: -
J gene: TRBJ2-5
clone size: -
CDR3 DNA: TGTGCCACCAGCAGAGATCTGGGAGAGACCCAGTACTTC
CDR3 protein: CATSRDLGETQYF

V gene: TRBV27
CDR3 length: 15
D gene: TRBD2
J gene: TRBJ2-7
clone size: -
CDR3 DNA: TGTGCCAGCAGTTTAAGGAGCGGGAGGTGGCACGAGCAGTACTTC
CDR3 protein: CASSLRSGRWHEQYF

V gene: TRBV19
CDR3 length: 14
D gene: TRBD1
J gene: TRBJ1-5
clone size: once
CDR3 DNA: TGTGCCAGTAGTGGGGGGACAGGGAATCAGCCCCAGCATTTT
CDR3 protein: CASSGGTGNQPQHF

V gene: TRBV28
CDR3 length: 15
D gene: -
J gene: TRBJ2-7
clone size: -
CDR3 DNA: TGTGCCAGCAGTCTAGGACTGAGGGGCTCCTACGAGCAGTACTTC
CDR3 protein: CASSLGLRGSYEQYF

V gene: TRBV5-1
CDR3 length: 14
D gene: TRBD2
J gene: TRBJ2-1
clone size: -
CDR3 DNA: TGCGCCAGCAGCCCGGGACTACAACGCTATGAGCAGTTCTTC
CDR3 protein: CASSPGLQRYEQFF

V gene: TRBV18
CDR3 length: 12
D gene: -
J gene: TRBJ2-3
clone size: -
CDR3 DNA: TGTGCCAGCTCAACTAGCACAGATACGCAGTATTTT
CDR3 protein: CASSTSTDTQYF

V gene: TRBV18
CDR3 length: 13
D gene: -
J gene: TRBJ1-1
clone size: few
CDR3 DNA: TGTGCCAGCTCACCAAATAGGGACACTGAAGCTTTCTTT
CDR3 protein: CASSPNRDTEAFF

V gene: TRBV21-1
CDR3 length: 14
D gene: -
J gene: TRBJ2-1
clone size: -
CDR3 DNA: TGTGCCAGCAGCGGCCTAGACGGACACAATGAGCAGTTCTTC
CDR3 protein: CASSGLDGHNEQFF

V gene: TRBV14
CDR3 length: 15
D gene: -
J gene: TRBJ2-1
clone size: -
CDR3 DNA: TGTGCCAGCAGCCCCCTGGGTCTAGCCCACAATGAGCAGTTCTTC
CDR3 protein: CASSPLGLAHNEQFF

V gene: TRBV27
CDR3 length: 17
D gene: TRBD1
J gene: TRBJ2-5
clone size: once
CDR3 DNA: TGTGCCAGCAGCCGGACCTCCGGGACAGGGGGCCGAGAGACCCAGTACTTC
CDR3 protein: CASSRTSGTGGRETQYF

V gene: TRBV3-1/TRBV3-2
CDR3 length: 19
D gene: TRBD2
J gene: TRBJ2-5
clone size: -
CDR3 DNA: TGTGCCAGCAGCCAGCACTCCACCCTTCTAGCGGGAGTCGGAGAGACCCAGTACTTC
CDR3 protein: CASSQHSTLLAGVGETQYF

V gene: TRBV29-1
CDR3 length: 16
D gene: TRBD1
J gene: TRBJ1-1
clone size: -
CDR3 DNA: TGCAGCGTTGAAGATCTCCAGGGGGCGCGGAACACTGAAGCTTTCTTT
CDR3 protein: CSVEDLQGARNTEAFF

V gene: TRBV7-2
CDR3 length: 15
D gene: -
J gene: TRBJ1-4
clone size: -
CDR3 DNA: TGTGCCAGCAGCTTAACTGGAGAGCGGGGTGAAAAACTGTTTTTT
CDR3 protein: CASSLTGERGEKLFF

V gene: TRBV5-1
CDR3 length: 15
D gene: TRBD2
J gene: TRBJ2-7
clone size: -
CDR3 DNA: TGCGCCAGCAGCTCCAGAGGGACTAGCGGGTACGAGCAGTACTTC
CDR3 protein: CASSSRGTSGYEQYF

V gene: TRBV4-1
CDR3 length: 20
D gene: TRBD2
J gene: TRBJ2-2
clone size: -
CDR3 DNA: TGCGCCAGCAGCCAAGATAGGGGACTAGCGGGAGCCCCGGGCACCGGGGAGCTGTTTTTT
CDR3 protein: CASSQDRGLAGAPGTGELFF